This is a list of T cell receptor beta chains from one sample in a study of OX40 agonist ivuxolimab in advanced cancers. This table comes from immunoSEQ multiplex PCR, and its TCRdb copy is limited to in-frame clones, with some not included. The sample yields over 60,000 clones, 80% to 90% seen once. The sequencing here drew on CD4+ or CD8+ T cells sorted from blood, taken in a trial of the OX40 agonist ivuxolimab. These receptors originate from an adult with an advanced solid tumor such as melanoma, head and neck, liver or kidney cancer. The CDR3 runs from the conserved cysteine through the conserved F or W. The order of the fields is V gene, D gene, CDR3 protein. The D gene is left open where the match is weak.

TRBV6-5 NA CASSYSSGFEQYF
TRBV12-1 NA CASSFQRGHNEQFF
TRBV18 TRBD2 CASSPQGSGGGLEQYF
TRBV5-1 TRBD1 CASSPGQNNYGYTF
TRBV2 TRBD1 CASSQDRGNYGYTF
TRBV10-2 NA CASRDSATNEKLFF
TRBV19 NA CASRRTGELFF
TRBV14 TRBD2 CASSRLAVSGANVLTF
TRBV4-2 NA CASSQARQETQYF
TRBV2 NA CASRARVANSPLHF
TRBV6-4 TRBD1 CASSDMGTGFSGNTIYF
TRBV19 NA CASKAGKNIQYF